A selection of T cell receptor beta chains follows, all from one sample in a study of blood T cell repertoires in COVID-19. Generated by immunoSEQ multiplex PCR, the TCRdb table keeps only in-frame clones and is missing some. The sample carries under 300,000 clones, roughly nine tenths recorded once. The material sequenced was peripheral blood. These receptor sequences come from a woman aged 35 to 49 who had recovered from COVID-19. The CDR3 runs from the conserved cysteine through the conserved F or W. Each record gives: J gene, D gene, V gene, clone size, CDR3 protein, CDR3 DNA. D genes are given only for firm matches. For some rows the clone size is stated as once, few or many, or as a class when expanded; others skip it.

>TRBJ2-3|TRBD2|TRBV27|.
CASSFSGTSGNQYF
TGTGCCAGCAGTTTTTCCGGGACTAGCGGGAATCAGTATTTT
>TRBJ2-5|.|TRBV2|.
CASSVTEETQYF
TGTGCCAGCAGTGTGACAGAAGAGACCCAGTACTTC
>TRBJ2-2|TRBD2|TRBV7-9|.
CASSLEASGRGSNTGELFF
TGTGCCAGCAGCTTAGAGGCTAGCGGGAGGGGATCGAACACCGGGGAGCTGTTTTTT
>TRBJ1-1|TRBD1|TRBV18|once
CASSLRTDRGFTEAFF
TGTGCCAGCTCTCTTCGGACGGACAGGGGGTTCACTGAAGCTTTCTTT
>TRBJ2-1|TRBD2|TRBV6-2/TRBV6-3|.
CASSYSFASGGDSYNEQFF
TGTGCCAGCAGTTACTCGTTTGCTAGCGGGGGAGACTCCTACAATGAGCAGTTCTTC
>TRBJ2-1|TRBD1|TRBV19|once
CASSLGTGGYNEQFF
TGTGCCAGTAGCCTTGGGACAGGGGGATACAATGAGCAGTTCTTC
>TRBJ2-2|.|TRBV14|.
CASSPPPHNRAYTGELFF
TGTGCCAGCAGCCCCCCCCCGCACAACAGGGCTTACACCGGGGAGCTGTTTTTT
>TRBJ1-1|.|TRBV2|few
CASSELGGTEAFF
TGTGCCAGCAGTGAATTGGGGGGCACTGAAGCTTTCTTT
>TRBJ1-1|TRBD1|TRBV7-9|.
CASSLISGQEKAFF
TGTGCCAGCAGCCTAATCTCGGGACAGGAAAAAGCTTTCTTT
>TRBJ1-1|.|TRBV5-1|.
CASSSNPRGRAFF
TGCGCCAGCAGCTCAAATCCAAGGGGGAGAGCTTTCTTT
>TRBJ1-6|TRBD1|TRBV30|.
CAWRGGQENSPLHF
TGTGCCTGGAGGGGAGGACAGGAGAATTCACCCCTCCACTTT
>TRBJ2-3|.|TRBV11-3|.
CASSPGQTPTDTQYF
TGTGCCAGCAGCCCCGGACAAACCCCTACAGATACGCAGTATTTT
>TRBJ1-3|.|TRBV19|.
CASSVTGNTIYF
TGTGCCAGTAGTGTTACTGGAAACACCATATATTTT
>TRBJ2-2|TRBD2|TRBV4-2|once
CASSQGAGDTGELFF
TGTGCCAGCAGCCAAGGGGCGGGGGACACCGGGGAGCTGTTTTTT
>TRBJ2-3|.|TRBV18|.
CASSPLSPGGAADTQYF
TGTGCCAGCTCACCACTCTCTCCAGGCGGGGCGGCAGATACGCAGTATTTT
>TRBJ2-3|.|TRBV2|.
CASIEGRRYTDTQYF
TGTGCCAGCATCGAGGGCAGGAGATACACAGATACGCAGTATTTT
>TRBJ2-1|TRBD2|TRBV7-6|.
CASSLETSGNNEQFF
TGTGCCAGCAGCTTAGAGACTAGCGGTAACAATGAGCAGTTCTTC
>TRBJ1-3|.|TRBV27|.
CASSFDRGNTIYF
TGTGCCAGCAGTTTCGACAGGGGAAACACCATATATTTT
>TRBJ1-2|.|TRBV28|.
CASSRQGPAYGYTF
TGTGCCAGCAGTCGGCAGGGGCCCGCCTATGGCTACACCTTC
>TRBJ1-1|TRBD1|TRBV12-3/TRBV12-4|.
CASSPDRGRGAFF
TGTGCCAGCAGTCCAGACAGGGGAAGGGGAGCTTTCTTT
>TRBJ1-5|TRBD1|TRBV15|.
CATSREQGAGQPQHF
TGTGCCACCAGCAGGGAACAGGGGGCTGGGCAGCCCCAGCATTTT
>TRBJ2-4|.|TRBV7-7|.
CASSFTTTRDTKNIQYF
TGTGCCAGCAGCTTCACTACCACCCGGGACACCAAAAACATTCAGTACTTC
>TRBJ2-3|TRBD2|TRBV24-1|.
CATSDSRLASTDTQYF
TGTGCCACCAGTGATTCCAGACTAGCGAGCACAGATACGCAGTATTTT
>TRBJ2-6|.|TRBV27|.
CASSFGGLGANVLTF
TGTGCCAGCAGTTTCGGGGGGCTTGGGGCCAACGTCCTGACTTTC
>TRBJ2-7|TRBD2|TRBV7-3|.
CASRLTSDPTYEQYF
TGTGCCAGCAGGCTTACTAGCGACCCAACCTACGAGCAGTACTTC
>TRBJ1-1|TRBD1|TRBV29-1|.
CSVDPDRAITEAFF
TGCAGCGTTGACCCGGACAGGGCTATAACTGAAGCTTTCTTT
>TRBJ1-2|TRBD1|TRBV6-6|.
CASSYSKGGTYGYTF
TGTGCCAGCAGTTACTCGAAAGGGGGCACCTATGGCTACACCTTC
>TRBJ1-1|.|TRBV11-2|.
CASSLGDTPSAFF
TGTGCCAGCAGCTTAGGGGACACCCCATCGGCTTTCTTT
>TRBJ2-7|.|TRBV5-1|.
CASSLQENYEQYF
TGCGCCAGCAGCCTACAGGAAAACTACGAGCAGTACTTC
>TRBJ2-1|.|TRBV7-2|.
CASRRYYPNEQFF
TGTGCCAGCAGGAGATACTACCCCAATGAGCAGTTCTTC
>TRBJ2-5|.|TRBV7-2|.
CASSLAAGYLGVEETQYF
TGTGCCAGCAGCTTAGCGGCGGGGTATTTAGGGGTGGAAGAGACCCAGTACTTC
>TRBJ1-4|TRBD1|TRBV13|.
CASSVRQGYNEKLFF
TGTGCCAGCAGCGTCAGACAGGGCTACAATGAAAAACTGTTTTTT
>TRBJ2-1|TRBD1|TRBV5-1|.
CASSGTGLHEQFF
TGCGCCAGCAGCGGGACAGGGCTCCATGAGCAGTTCTTC
>TRBJ2-3|.|TRBV6-5|.
CASSSYGDTDTQYF
TGTGCCAGCAGCTCCTACGGGGACACAGATACGCAGTATTTT
>TRBJ2-3|.|TRBV7-2|.
CASSPEEEVTDTQYF
TGTGCCAGCAGCCCGGAGGAGGAGGTCACAGATACGCAGTATTTT
>TRBJ2-3|.|TRBV20-1|.
CSASERRATFGDTQYF
TGCAGTGCTAGTGAGAGGAGAGCCACCTTTGGAGATACGCAGTATTTT
>TRBJ1-2|.|TRBV7-9|many
CASSRALGYTF
TGTGCCAGCAGTCGCGCCCTAGGCTACACCTTC
>TRBJ2-1|TRBD2|TRBV6-2/TRBV6-3|.
CASSYHRPGTSGRLANEQFF
TGTGCCAGCAGTTATCACCGCCCCGGGACTAGCGGGAGGTTAGCTAATGAGCAGTTCTTC
>TRBJ2-1|TRBD2|TRBV5-1|.
CASSTPSGAYNEQFF
TGCGCCAGCAGCACCCCTAGCGGGGCCTACAATGAGCAGTTCTTC
>TRBJ2-3|TRBD1|TRBV5-6|.
CASSIDRVGTQYF
TGTGCCAGCAGCATAGACAGGGTAGGAACGCAGTATTTT
>TRBJ2-7|TRBD2|TRBV6-2/TRBV6-3|few
CASSPWTSGYEQYF
TGTGCCAGCAGTCCATGGACTAGCGGTTACGAGCAGTACTTC
>TRBJ1-1|.|TRBV12-3/TRBV12-4|.
CASSMTAPEAFF
TGTGCCAGCAGTATGACAGCCCCTGAAGCTTTCTTT
>TRBJ1-1|.|TRBV5-1|.
CASSQTTLNTEAFF
TGCGCCAGCAGCCAGACGACATTGAACACTGAAGCTTTCTTT
>TRBJ2-3|.|TRBV19|.
CASSTPIGTSTDTQYF
TGTGCCAGTAGTACCCCTATCGGGACTAGCACAGATACGCAGTATTTT
>TRBJ1-2|.|TRBV30|.
CAWSARLTGDNYGYTF
TGTGCCTGGAGTGCACGCCTAACGGGGGATAACTATGGCTACACCTTC
>TRBJ2-2|.|TRBV6-1|.
CASSEGYRTNTGELFF
TGTGCCAGCAGTGAAGGGTATAGAACGAACACCGGGGAGCTGTTTTTT
>TRBJ1-2|.|TRBV7-9|.
CASSLEGSPNYGYTF
TGTGCCAGCAGCTTAGAGGGGTCTCCTAACTATGGCTACACCTTC
>TRBJ2-3|.|TRBV5-1|once
CASSETDTQYF
TGCGCCAGCTCAGAAACAGATACGCAGTATTTT
>TRBJ2-7|.|TRBV6-1|.
CASSELPVSEQYF
TGTGCCAGCAGTGAATTACCGGTCTCCGAGCAGTACTTC
>TRBJ2-2|TRBD2|TRBV3-1/TRBV3-2|.
CASSQDWLAGRVFF
TGTGCCAGCAGCCAAGATTGGCTAGCGGGGAGGGTGTTTTTT
>TRBJ2-2|TRBD2|TRBV20-1|.
CSASFSGRKPGTGELFF
TGCAGTGCTAGTTTTAGCGGGAGAAAGCCGGGCACCGGGGAGCTGTTTTTT
>TRBJ1-1|.|TRBV28|.
CASRKTGGEAFF
TGTGCCAGCAGAAAGACCGGGGGGGAAGCTTTCTTT